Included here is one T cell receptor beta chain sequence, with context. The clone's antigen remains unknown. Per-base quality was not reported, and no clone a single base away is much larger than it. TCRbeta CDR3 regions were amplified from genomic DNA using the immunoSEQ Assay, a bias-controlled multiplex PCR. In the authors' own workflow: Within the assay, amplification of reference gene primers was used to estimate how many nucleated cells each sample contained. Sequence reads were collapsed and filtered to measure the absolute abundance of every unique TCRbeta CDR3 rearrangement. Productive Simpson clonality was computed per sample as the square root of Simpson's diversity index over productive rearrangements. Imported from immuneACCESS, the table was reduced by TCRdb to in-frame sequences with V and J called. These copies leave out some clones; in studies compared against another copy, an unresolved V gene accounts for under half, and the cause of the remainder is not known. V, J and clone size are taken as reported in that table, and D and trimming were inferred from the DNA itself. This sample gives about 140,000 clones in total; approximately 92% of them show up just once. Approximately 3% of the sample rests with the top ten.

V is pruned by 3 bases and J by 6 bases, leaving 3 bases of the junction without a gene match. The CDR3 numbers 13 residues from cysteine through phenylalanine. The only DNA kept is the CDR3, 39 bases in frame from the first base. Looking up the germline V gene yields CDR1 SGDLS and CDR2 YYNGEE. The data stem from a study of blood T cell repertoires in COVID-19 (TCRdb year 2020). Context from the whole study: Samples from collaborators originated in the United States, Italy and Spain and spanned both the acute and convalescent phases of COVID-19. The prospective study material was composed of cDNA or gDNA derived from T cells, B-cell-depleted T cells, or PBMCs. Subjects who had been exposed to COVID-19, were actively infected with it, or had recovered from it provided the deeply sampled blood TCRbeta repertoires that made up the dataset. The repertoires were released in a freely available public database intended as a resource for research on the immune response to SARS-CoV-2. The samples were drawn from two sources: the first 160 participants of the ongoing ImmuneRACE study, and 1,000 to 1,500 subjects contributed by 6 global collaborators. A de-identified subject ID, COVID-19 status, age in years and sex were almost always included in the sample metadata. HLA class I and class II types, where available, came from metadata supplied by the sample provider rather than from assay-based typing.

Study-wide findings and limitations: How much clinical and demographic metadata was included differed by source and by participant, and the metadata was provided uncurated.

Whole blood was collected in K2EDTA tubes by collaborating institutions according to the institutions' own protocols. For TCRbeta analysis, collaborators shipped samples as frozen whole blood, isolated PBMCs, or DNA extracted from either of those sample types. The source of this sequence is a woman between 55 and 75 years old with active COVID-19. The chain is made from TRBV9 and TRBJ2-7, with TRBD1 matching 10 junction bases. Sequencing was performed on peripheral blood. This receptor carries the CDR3 CASSEGQGSEQYF. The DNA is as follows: TGTGCCAGCAGCGAGGGACAGGGGAGCGAGCAGTACTTC.